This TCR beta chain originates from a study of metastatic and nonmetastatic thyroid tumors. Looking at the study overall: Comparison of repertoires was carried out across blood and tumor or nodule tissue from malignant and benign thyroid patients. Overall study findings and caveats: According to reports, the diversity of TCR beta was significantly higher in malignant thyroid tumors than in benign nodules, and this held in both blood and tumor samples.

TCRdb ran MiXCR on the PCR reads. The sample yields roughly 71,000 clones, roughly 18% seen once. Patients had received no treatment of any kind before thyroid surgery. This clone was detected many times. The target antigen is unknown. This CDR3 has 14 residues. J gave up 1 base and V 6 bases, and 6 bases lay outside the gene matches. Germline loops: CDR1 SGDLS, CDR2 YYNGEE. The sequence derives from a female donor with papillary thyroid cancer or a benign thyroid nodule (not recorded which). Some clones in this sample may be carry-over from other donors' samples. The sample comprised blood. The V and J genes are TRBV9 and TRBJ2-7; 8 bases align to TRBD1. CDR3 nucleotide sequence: TGTGCCAGCACCCCGGGACAGGCGTCCTACGAGCAGTACTTC. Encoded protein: CASTPGQASYEQYF.